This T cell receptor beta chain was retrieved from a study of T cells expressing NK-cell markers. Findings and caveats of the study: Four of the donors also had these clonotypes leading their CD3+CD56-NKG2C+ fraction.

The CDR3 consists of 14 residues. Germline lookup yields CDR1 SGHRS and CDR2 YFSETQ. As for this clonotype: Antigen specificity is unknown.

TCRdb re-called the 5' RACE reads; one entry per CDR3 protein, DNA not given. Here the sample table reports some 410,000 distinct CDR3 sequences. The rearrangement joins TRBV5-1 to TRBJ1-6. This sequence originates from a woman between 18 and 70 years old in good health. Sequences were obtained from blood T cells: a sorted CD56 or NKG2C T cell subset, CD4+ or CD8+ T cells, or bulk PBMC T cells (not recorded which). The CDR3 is CASSFDISRSPLHF.